The source of this T cell receptor (beta chain) is a study of post-analysis software for immune sequencing data (dated by TCRdb to the mid-2010s). General notes on the study: Relapsing-remitting, secondary progressive and progressive-relapsing multiple sclerosis were recorded as disease courses, and subtype annotation was lacking for some patients. The multiple sclerosis patient repertoires were compared with some twelve previously published healthy control repertoires from donors aged about 6 to 26 years. A subset of samples was prepared in parallel using single-end sample barcoding, then pooled and co-amplified after Illumina adapter ligation.

The library was produced with PCR. Sequencing used an Illumina HiSeq 2500. To reduce PCR and sequencing biases, unique molecular identifiers were incorporated into the TCR beta cDNA libraries. Per 1 to 10 million input T cells, roughly 500,000 cDNA molecules were obtained, such that each molecule approximated one T cell. The same protocol used for the earlier healthy control dataset was applied to prepare and sequence the patient libraries. Within a given batch, samples were prepared together, multiplexed and sequenced on the same HiSeq lane. The authors processed their data as follows. Raw barcoded reads were processed with MIGEC, and single-read molecular identifier groups were discarded before consensus assembly and CDR3 extraction. VDJtools was used for post-analysis of the clonotype tables, and diversity was normalized by down-sampling every dataset to the size of the smallest sample. Repertoire overlap clustering matched CDR3 amino acid but not nucleotide sequences to correct batch-related cross-sample contamination. The public sequencing data were trimmed at Q25 with fastp and processed into clonotypes with MiXCR by TCRdb, which kept only in-frame beta chains. Rows with one shared CDR3 protein collapse into an entry with the most common genes and DNA. The V and J calls were determined by TCRdb, not by the authors. The sample table contains approximately 440,000 distinct CDR3 sequences; only one count was recorded for less than 45% of them. 9% to 13% of the sample is taken by the ten largest.

Reading the germline V gene gives CDR1 MNHEY and CDR2 SVGAGI. Including cysteine and phenylalanine, the CDR3 has 12 amino acids. Just the 36-base CDR3 DNA is kept, in frame starting at base 1. V lost 10 bases and J lost 8 bases; the stretch between them is 17 bases long. To demonstrate the VDJtools post-analysis software, the study profiled TCR beta repertoires from the peripheral blood of about 13 young patients with multiple sclerosis. The patients with multiple sclerosis were children and adolescents between roughly 6 and 15 years of age. The research as a whole found: Several TRBV segments, including TRBV5-6, TRBV5-1 and TRBV20-1, were significantly more frequent in patients than controls. The control group was slightly older than the multiple sclerosis patient group. Multiple sclerosis patients had significantly lower normalized Chao1 diversity than controls, a result that suggests substantial peripheral T-cell clonal expansion. When samples were clustered directly using the F measure, samples prepared in the same batch co-clustered strongly, which prompted a batch-effect correction.

As to this clonotype: No antigen is known for it. The input lacks base qualities; no much larger clone sits a single base away.

The specimen sequenced was blood. The chain is encoded by TRBV6-5 joined to TRBJ1-2, with the D gene not confidently named. The sequence came from a girl aged 5 to 17 with multiple sclerosis. The CDR3 region reads CATRTALEGYTF. The bases are TGTGCCACGCGGACGGCCCTCGAGGGCTACACCTTC.